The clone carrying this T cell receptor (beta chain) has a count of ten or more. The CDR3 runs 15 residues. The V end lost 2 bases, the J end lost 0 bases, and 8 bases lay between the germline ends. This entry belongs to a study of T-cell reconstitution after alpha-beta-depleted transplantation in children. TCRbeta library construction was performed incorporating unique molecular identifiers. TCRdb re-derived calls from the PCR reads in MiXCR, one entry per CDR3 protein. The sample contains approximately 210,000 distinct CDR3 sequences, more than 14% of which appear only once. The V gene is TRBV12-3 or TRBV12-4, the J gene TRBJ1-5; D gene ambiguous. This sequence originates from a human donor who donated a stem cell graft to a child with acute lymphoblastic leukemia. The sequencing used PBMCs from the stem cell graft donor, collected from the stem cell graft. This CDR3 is CASSLSSHSNQPQHF. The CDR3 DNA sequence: TGTGCCAGCAGTTTAAGCAGTCATAGCAATCAGCCCCAGCATTTT.